Listed below are T cell receptor beta chains from one sample, sequenced in a study of T cell responses to AZD1222 COVID-19 vaccine. The protocol was immunoSEQ multiplex PCR, while the TCRdb copy is restricted to in-frame clones and leaves out a portion. The sample lists about 100,000 clones, about 90% seen once, with about 17% in the top ten. Here the sequenced sample was peripheral blood, taken on day 0 of AZD1222 vaccination. These TCRs come from an adult in good health. CDR3s include the opening cysteine and the closing phenylalanine or tryptophan. The D gene is left open where the match is weak. Not all rows give a size; the values are once, few, many and, for expanded clones, a class.

j_call	clone_size	d_call	v_call	cdr3_aa	cdr3_nt
TRBJ1-6	NA	NA	TRBV13	CASSLSYRDSPLHF	TGTGCCAGCAGCTTAAGTTATCGGGATTCACCCCTCCACTTT
TRBJ1-2	NA	NA	TRBV11-2	CASSFSETGGYGYTF	TGTGCCAGCAGCTTTTCTGAGACAGGTGGATATGGCTACACCTTC
TRBJ1-6	NA	NA	TRBV30	CAWRSRGNSPLHF	TGTGCCTGGAGGTCGAGGGGGAATTCACCCCTCCACTTT
TRBJ2-7	NA	NA	TRBV18	CASSPDIGEQYF	TGTGCCAGCTCACCAGACATTGGGGAGCAGTACTTC
TRBJ1-2	NA	NA	TRBV29-1	CSVGRQNGYTF	TGCAGCGTTGGCCGACAGAATGGTTACACCTTC
TRBJ1-6	NA	TRBD1	TRBV10-1	CARPGTANNSPLHF	TGCGCCAGGCCCGGGACAGCAAATAATTCACCCCTCCACTTT
TRBJ1-6	NA	NA	TRBV30	CAWSGQGGGNSPLHF	TGTGCCTGGAGTGGGCAGGGTGGGGGTAATTCACCCCTCCACTTT
TRBJ2-1	NA	NA	TRBV14	CASSPLGISNEQFF	TGTGCCAGCAGCCCCTTAGGAATTTCGAATGAGCAGTTCTTC
TRBJ2-5	NA	TRBD1	TRBV10-3	CAISDRGREETQYF	TGTGCCATCAGTGACAGGGGGCGCGAAGAGACCCAGTACTTC
TRBJ1-1	NA	NA	TRBV28	CASSDYRAFF	TGTGCCAGCAGCGACTATAGGGCTTTCTTT
TRBJ2-6	NA	NA	TRBV11-2	CASSPAGANVLTF	TGTGCCAGCAGCCCAGCTGGGGCCAACGTCCTGACTTTC
TRBJ2-3	NA	TRBD2	TRBV3-1/TRBV3-2	CASSQDASGGPTQYF	TGTGCCAGCAGCCAAGATGCTAGCGGGGGGCCTACGCAGTATTTT
TRBJ2-3	NA	NA	TRBV11-2	CASSLTGRGRDTQYF	TGTGCCAGCAGCTTAACCGGCAGGGGAAGAGATACGCAGTATTTT
TRBJ2-3	NA	NA	TRBV28	CASTAGAPDTQYF	TGTGCCAGCACTGCGGGGGCCCCAGATACGCAGTATTTT
TRBJ1-4	NA	TRBD1	TRBV5-1	CASSTTGAREKLFF	TGCGCCAGCAGCACTACAGGGGCCCGGGAAAAACTGTTTTTT
TRBJ2-3	NA	NA	TRBV7-8	CASSPGLGRSDTDTQYF	TGTGCCAGCAGCCCGGGACTGGGAAGATCGGACACAGATACGCAGTATTTT
TRBJ1-1	NA	NA	TRBV12-3/TRBV12-4	CASSLERAGAFF	TGTGCCAGCAGTTTAGAAAGGGCGGGAGCTTTCTTT
TRBJ1-5	once	NA	TRBV29-1	CSVGVGQGITSNQPQHF	TGCAGCGTTGGTGTAGGGCAGGGGATAACTAGCAATCAGCCCCAGCATTTT
TRBJ1-1	NA	NA	TRBV14	CASSQVGYGGAEAFF	TGTGCCAGCAGCCAAGTGGGCTACGGGGGCGCGGAAGCTTTCTTT
TRBJ2-1	NA	TRBD2	TRBV6-2/TRBV6-3	CASSYPFGSGRPHSYNEQFF	TGTGCCAGCAGTTACCCATTTGGGAGCGGGAGGCCACACTCCTACAATGAGCAGTTCTTC
TRBJ1-2	NA	NA	TRBV7-8	CASSLVEGFYGYTF	TGTGCCAGCAGCTTAGTTGAAGGGTTCTATGGCTACACCTTC
TRBJ1-4	NA	NA	TRBV27	CASSLNRYNEKLFF	TGTGCCAGCAGTTTAAACAGGTATAATGAAAAACTGTTTTTT
TRBJ2-2	NA	NA	TRBV9	CASSVGQPTGELFF	TGTGCCAGCAGCGTAGGCCAGCCCACCGGGGAGCTGTTTTTT
TRBJ1-1	NA	TRBD1	TRBV19	CASRGQMNTEAFF	TGTGCCAGTAGGGGACAGATGAACACTGAAGCTTTCTTT
TRBJ2-1	NA	TRBD2	TRBV7-3	CASSPKGNGRYNEQFF	TGTGCCAGCAGCCCGAAGGGTAACGGGAGGTACAATGAGCAGTTCTTC
TRBJ1-1	NA	NA	TRBV20-1	CSASPNTEAFF	TGCAGTGCTAGCCCGAACACTGAAGCTTTCTTT
TRBJ2-5	NA	NA	TRBV5-8	CASSQGRPGETQYF	TGTGCCAGCAGCCAAGGACGCCCCGGAGAGACCCAGTACTTC
TRBJ2-2	NA	TRBD2	TRBV11-3	CASSWMAGGYTGELFF	TGTGCCAGCAGCTGGATGGCGGGAGGGTATACCGGGGAGCTGTTTTTT
TRBJ2-7	NA	NA	TRBV19	CASSISPTGVFYEQYF	TGTGCCAGTAGTATTAGTCCGACGGGAGTCTTCTACGAGCAGTACTTC
TRBJ1-2	NA	NA	TRBV3-1/TRBV3-2	CASTGGDYGYTF	TGTGCCAGCACCGGGGGAGACTATGGCTACACCTTC
TRBJ2-7	NA	NA	TRBV5-4	CASSPGGRTGTYEQYF	TGTGCCAGCAGCCCGGGCGGTAGAACAGGAACCTACGAGCAGTACTTC
TRBJ1-6	NA	TRBD1	TRBV5-1	CASSKQGPSSPLHF	TGCGCCAGCAGCAAACAGGGGCCGAGTTCACCCCTCCACTTT
TRBJ2-7	NA	TRBD2	TRBV6-5	CASHAIAGGPYEQYF	TGTGCCAGCCATGCTATAGCGGGAGGGCCCTACGAGCAGTACTTC
TRBJ1-4	NA	TRBD1	TRBV5-4	CASSLATGGVQEKLFF	TGTGCCAGCAGCTTGGCCACAGGGGGAGTTCAGGAAAAACTGTTTTTT
TRBJ2-1	NA	TRBD2	TRBV3-1/TRBV3-2	CASSPGLAGRNNEQFF	TGTGCCAGCAGCCCGGGACTAGCGGGAAGGAACAATGAGCAGTTCTTC
TRBJ1-5	few	NA	TRBV27	CASSFLTDSLLHF	TGTGCCAGCAGTTTCCTGACGGACAGCCTTTTACATTTT
TRBJ1-2	NA	TRBD1	TRBV5-8	CASSLRDRFAGYTF	TGTGCCAGCAGCCTCCGGGACAGGTTCGCCGGCTACACCTTC
TRBJ2-7	once	NA	TRBV12-3/TRBV12-4	CASLGGARDEQYF	TGTGCCAGTCTAGGGGGGGCACGGGACGAGCAGTACTTC
TRBJ2-7	NA	NA	TRBV18	CASSPILGAEQYF	TGTGCCAGCTCACCAATTTTAGGGGCCGAGCAGTACTTC
TRBJ2-7	NA	NA	TRBV4-1	CASSPPGSLAVSEQYF	TGCGCCAGCAGCCCCCCGGGCTCGCTGGCCGTCTCCGAGCAGTACTTC
TRBJ2-2	NA	TRBD1	TRBV5-1	CASSVRQGVNTGELFF	TGCGCCAGCAGCGTAAGACAGGGAGTTAACACCGGGGAGCTGTTTTTT
TRBJ1-2	NA	NA	TRBV27	CASSPTWRDDGYTF	TGTGCCAGCAGTCCCACGTGGAGGGATGATGGCTACACCTTC
TRBJ2-1	NA	NA	TRBV12-1	CASSPGTSGRKNEQFF	TGTGCCAGCAGCCCTGGGACTAGCGGGAGGAAGAATGAGCAGTTCTTC
TRBJ1-3	NA	NA	TRBV18	CASSENQGLSGNTIYF	TGTGCCAGCTCGGAGAATCAGGGGTTGTCTGGAAACACCATATATTTT
TRBJ1-1	NA	TRBD1	TRBV5-1	CASRNDRGHDEAFF	TGCGCCAGCAGAAACGACAGGGGGCACGATGAAGCTTTCTTT
TRBJ1-2	NA	NA	TRBV7-9	CASSLVSVYGYTF	TGTGCCAGCAGCTTAGTGTCTGTCTATGGCTACACCTTC
TRBJ1-2	NA	NA	TRBV27	CASSLRGLYGYTF	TGTGCCAGCAGTTTACGAGGGCTGTATGGCTACACCTTC
TRBJ2-6	NA	NA	TRBV6-5	CASSVTRGANVLTF	TGTGCCAGCTCGGTCACACGCGGGGCCAACGTCCTGACTTTC
TRBJ1-1	NA	TRBD1	TRBV10-2	CASLTGAGSEAFF	TGCGCCAGTTTAACAGGGGCGGGATCTGAAGCTTTCTTT
TRBJ2-7	NA	NA	TRBV15	CATSRDLGVGEQYF	TGTGCCACCAGCAGAGATTTGGGGGTTGGGGAGCAGTACTTC
TRBJ1-5	NA	NA	TRBV19	CASKETGWNQPQHF	TGTGCCAGTAAAGAGACAGGATGGAATCAGCCCCAGCATTTT
TRBJ1-1	NA	NA	TRBV5-1	CASSFSGAEAFF	TGCGCCAGCAGCTTTTCAGGGGCTGAAGCTTTCTTT
TRBJ1-2	NA	TRBD1	TRBV7-9	CASNSQGYGYTF	TGTGCCAGCAACTCACAGGGGTATGGCTACACCTTC
TRBJ1-2	NA	NA	TRBV5-6	CASSLERAHTF	TGTGCCAGCAGCTTGGAAAGGGCCCACACCTTC
TRBJ1-1	NA	NA	TRBV3-1/TRBV3-2	CASSQDGGNTEAFF	TGTGCCAGCAGCCAAGATGGGGGAAACACTGAAGCTTTCTTT
TRBJ1-5	NA	NA	TRBV24-1	CATSATSNQPQHF	TGTGCCACCAGTGCTACTAGCAATCAGCCCCAGCATTTT
TRBJ2-2	once	NA	TRBV27	CASSLVNGAAGELFF	TGTGCCAGCAGTTTGGTAAATGGGGCAGCCGGGGAGCTGTTTTTT